This T cell receptor (beta chain) is drawn from a study of T-cell reconstitution after alpha-beta-depleted transplantation in children. Unique molecular identifiers were used in preparing the TCRbeta library. TCRdb re-called the PCR reads with MiXCR, one entry per CDR3 protein. The data contain over 550,000 distinct CDR3 sequences, over 9.5% of them singletons. This material consisted of PBMCs from the stem cell graft donor, taken from the stem cell graft. This clonotype originated in a human donor who donated a stem cell graft to a child with acute myeloid leukemia.

CDR3 nucleotide sequence: TGCAGTGCCCGGAATTCGTGGACGAGGAGGTGGCTAAATGAGCAGTTCTTC. This encodes CSARNSWTRRWLNEQFF. V usage is TRBV20-1 and J usage is TRBJ2-1, with D perhaps matching TRBD2 (5 bases). The V and J ends lost 6 bases and 7 bases respectively, with 28 bases between them. The CDR3 is made up of 17 amino acids. Germline V gives CDR1 DFQATT, CDR2 SNEGSKA (reference sequence).